This T cell receptor beta chain was profiled in a study of blood T cell dynamics during melanoma immunotherapy. Study-wide context: Standard first-line treatment here was pembrolizumab or nivolumab plus ipilimumab in metastatic melanoma.

Data came from immunoSEQ multiplex PCR; TCRdb stores just in-frame clones and leaves some out. The sample holds some 6,300 clones; approximately 80% are singletons and the top ten take about 35%. The CDR3 extends over 13 amino acids. Germline-derived CDR1 and CDR2 are MDHEN and SYDVKM. V lost 5 bases and J lost 5, with 9 bases in between. The time point denotes: pre-treatment baseline. Blood was drawn before treatment and at week 3 after checkpoint blockade. The sequenced sample was blood, obtained from a patient treated with checkpoint blockade. The chain employs TRBV28 and TRBJ1-4; weak D call: TRBD1 (5 bases). This clonotype originated in a human donor with melanoma. Some clones in this sample may be carry-over from other donors' samples. The CDR3 protein is CASSDSGNEKLFF. CDR3 in DNA: TGTGCCAGCAGTGACTCAGGGAATGAAAAACTGTTTTTT.